Presented here are 6 T cell receptor beta chains from one specimen sequenced in a study of T cell responses to AZD1222 COVID-19 vaccine (dated by TCRdb to about 2021). This sample's time point label indicates: baseline before first vaccination. The receptor library was made with the immunoSEQ multiplex PCR assay. In TCRdb, the immuneACCESS table is reduced to in-frame sequences with V and J assigned. These tables do not hold every clone; where another copy was compared, an unresolved V gene accounts for under half, and the others remain unexplained. The sample includes some 130,000 clones, with 91% observed a single time. The ten biggest clones cover 2.5% to 3.5% of the sample. The material sequenced was peripheral blood, taken on day 0 of AZD1222 vaccination. These receptors originate from an adult in good health.

The gene calls are TRBV2 and TRBJ2-3; D possibly corresponds to TRBD2 (6 bases). Germline V gene sequence: CDR1 SNHLY, CDR2 FYNNEI. The CDR3 sequence is 16 residues long. V lost 5 bases and J 5 bases, leaving 20 bases between the germline ends. The CDR3 DNA is TGTGCCAGCAGTTCTACAGGACTAACCCCTCAAGATACGCAGTATTTT. Translated: CASSSTGLTPQDTQYF.

The CDR3 DNA follows: TGTGCCAGCAGTTTTTTGCAGGACTATCAGCCCCAGCATTTT. Protein: CASSFLQDYQPQHF. The chain couples TRBV28 to TRBJ1-5; no reliable D call. Germline CDR1 MDHEN, CDR2 SYDVKM. The CDR3 extends over 14 amino acids. V lost 3 bases and J 5 bases, leaving 11 bases between the germline ends.

The chain employs TRBV7-9 and TRBJ1-2; D is unresolved. The CDR3 sequence is 11 residues long. V was cut by 0 bases and J by 13 bases, with 9 bases left in between. CDR1 and CDR2 (germline): SEHNR, FQNEAQ (reference sequence). CDR3 DNA: TGTGCCAGCAGCTTAGCGGACCCCACCACCTTC. The encoded protein is CASSLADPTTF.

This clone was seen once. The chain couples TRBV27 to TRBJ2-5, with D unclear. V was shortened by 2 bases and J by 1 base, with 5 bases between the two germline ends. Germline CDR1 and CDR2: MNHEY and SMNVEV (reference sequence). The length of the CDR3 is 13 residues. CDR3 loop: CASSLEVQETQYF. The CDR3 DNA is TGTGCCAGCAGTTTAGAGGTCCAAGAGACCCAGTACTTC.

This chain joins TRBV6-4 and TRBJ2-2, with 14 positions matching TRBD2. With V trimmed by 6 bases and J by 7 bases, 4 bases remained unmatched. CDR1 and CDR2 from the germline V gene are MRHNA and SNTAGT. The CDR3 totals 15 residues. The CDR3 nucleotides are TGTGCCAGCAGCGGACTAGCGGGGGGCGTCGGGGAGCTGTTTTTT. It specifies CASSGLAGGVGELFF.

The chain joins TRBV4-2 to TRBJ2-7; D is unresolved. There are 12 residues in the CDR3. In germline, CDR1 is LGHNA, CDR2 YNFKEQ. The V gene lost 5 bases and the J gene lost 13 bases, with 18 bases spanning the gap. This chain's CDR3 is CASSTQDPVVYF. As DNA, the CDR3 is TGTGCCAGCAGCACTCAGGACCCGGTTGTTTACTTC.